This T cell receptor beta chain emerged from a study of neurological immune-mediated disorders. 5'RACE with 10-nucleotide random UMIs generated the cDNA. TCRdb re-called the 5' RACE reads with MiXCR, one entry per CDR3 protein. The sample yields some 22,000 distinct CDR3 sequences, 15% to 20% seen once. Germline-derived CDR1 and CDR2 are SEHNR and FQNEAQ (reference sequence). The V end lost 3 bases, the J end lost 5 bases, and 10 bases lay between the germline ends. This CDR3 is built from 13 residues. This clonotype was recorded many times. The antigen remains undetermined. Findings and caveats of the study: Grouping of repertoires by phylogeny put those of 18 of 34 multiple sclerosis patients into a single related-CDR3 cluster, a possible signature.

The sample consisted of CD8+ T cells from blood. This receptor was obtained from a young woman with multiple sclerosis. The chain uses TRBV7-9 and TRBJ1-2; TRBD1 is a possible D gene (5 bases). Written as DNA, the CDR3 is TGTGCCAGCAGCTTGGGACCGAATTATGGCTACACCTTC. It specifies CASSLGPNYGYTF. The variable domain in full, with the rest retrieved from reference TRBV7-9 and TRBJ1-2, is DTGVSQNPRHKITKRGQNVTFRCDPISEHNRLYWYRQTLGQGPEFLTYFQNEAQLEKSRLLSDRFSAERPKGSFSTLEIQRTEQGDSAMYLCASSLGPNYGYTFGSGTRLTVV.